One sample yielded the 31 T cell receptor beta chains listed below, sequenced in a study of cytomegalovirus exposure and HLA in healthy donors. Researchers ran the PCR with 60 Vbeta and 13 Jbeta primers. Repertoires were generated with immunoSEQ multiplex PCR, while TCRdb's copy carries only in-frame clones and drops some. The sample has about 140,000 clones, approximately 86% seen once; the top ten hold 0.5% to 0.65%. What was sequenced was PBMCs. These TCRs come from a woman aged 40 to 49 in good health and CMV-seronegative.

V gene TRBV5-4 combines with J gene TRBJ1-2, with D perhaps matching TRBD1 (5 bases). CDR3 length: 15 amino acids. CDR1 and CDR2 from the germline V gene are SGHNT and YYREEE (reference sequence). The V end was cut by 0 bases, the J end by 8 bases, with 17 bases between. Written as DNA, the CDR3 is TGTGCCAGCAGCTTGGTGGCCGGGGGGTATGGAGGCTACACCTTC. It translates to CASSLVAGGYGGYTF.

The rearrangement joins TRBV6-5 to TRBJ2-5; D remains ambiguous. The CDR3 runs to 13 residues. Between the trimmed V and J ends, which lost 5 bases and 1 base, there was a span of 8 bases. CDR1 and CDR2 from the germline V gene are MNHEY and SVGAGI. The CDR3 spells CASSRPGQETQYF. The CDR3 region has the DNA TGTGCCAGCAGTAGACCGGGCCAAGAGACCCAGTACTTC.

The chain uses TRBV5-4 and TRBJ2-5; 10 bases match TRBD2. Germline loops: CDR1 SGHNT, CDR2 YYREEE (reference sequence). CDR3 length: 17 amino acids. The V and J ends lost 7 bases and 5 bases, in that order; junction bases with no gene match: 17. The CDR3 DNA sequence: TGTGCCAGCTCCCACCCCCCAGCGGGAGGGCCCGGTGAGACCCAGTACTTC. Amino acids: CASSHPPAGGPGETQYF.

J is TRBJ2-4 and V is TRBV28; weak D call: TRBD1 (5 bases). CDR1 is MDHEN and CDR2 is SYDVKM in the germline V gene. The V gene lost 2 bases and the J gene lost 0 bases, with 20 bases spanning the gap. The CDR3 contains 19 residues. The CDR3 spells CASSLGAPLVPEAKNIQYF. The CDR3 nucleotides are TGTGCCAGCAGTTTAGGGGCACCCCTGGTCCCTGAAGCCAAAAACATTCAGTACTTC.

The chain is built from TRBV4-2 and TRBJ2-1; TRBD2 might be the D (5 bases). The CDR3 covers 15 residues. Germline CDR1 and CDR2: LGHNA and YNFKEQ. V was shortened by 0 bases and J by 8 bases, with 14 bases between the two germline ends. The CDR3 loop reads CASSQDPSKADEQFF. In DNA form, the CDR3 reads TGTGCCAGCAGCCAAGATCCCTCGAAAGCGGATGAGCAGTTCTTC.

The CDR3 bases are TGTGCCAGCAGAGGTCCCGGGACAGGGACTGGCGGCTACACCTTC. It encodes CASRGPGTGTGGYTF. The V and J genes are TRBV28 and TRBJ1-2, with 9 bases identical to TRBD1. The CDR3 runs 15 residues. V lost 6 bases and J lost 8; bases outside the gene matches: 13. Germline assignment: CDR1 MDHEN and CDR2 SYDVKM.

The chain joins TRBV7-9 to TRBJ2-1; TRBD2 matches 7 bases. The junction had 5 bases not matched to a gene; V was cut back by 4 bases and J by 2 bases. Germline V gives CDR1 SEHNR, CDR2 FQNEAQ (reference sequence). CDR3 length: 15 amino acids. CDR3 region: CASSSSSGAYNEQFF. The CDR3 nucleotides read TGTGCCAGCAGCTCGTCCAGCGGGGCCTACAATGAGCAGTTCTTC. The full variable domain, its missing parts supplied by reference TRBV7-9 and TRBJ2-1, is DTGVSQNPRHKITKRGQNVTFRCDPISEHNRLYWYRQTLGQGPEFLTYFQNEAQLEKSRLLSDRFSAERPKGSFSTLEIQRTEQGDSAMYLCASSSSSGAYNEQFFGPGTRLTVL.

V is TRBV21-1 and J is TRBJ2-7; the table names TRBD1, a call not compared with the DNA. TRBV21-1 has pseudogene status. The CDR3 loop spans 14 amino acids. In DNA form, the CDR3 reads TGTGCCAGCAGCAAACAGGGGATCCCCTACGAGCAGTACTTC. Translated, it gives CASSKQGIPYEQYF.

The V and J genes are TRBV5-1 and TRBJ2-3; no definite D call. Germline V gives CDR1 SGHRS, CDR2 YFSETQ. The CDR3 covers 14 residues. V dropped 2 bases and J dropped 2 bases, with 9 bases sitting between them. DNA for the CDR3: TGCGCCAGCAGCTTAAACAGCTTCACAGATACGCAGTATTTT. Protein: CASSLNSFTDTQYF.

The chain carries TRBV5-6 and TRBJ2-5; TRBD2 is a possible D gene (6 bases). The better agreement between TRBJ2-7 and the DNA end casts doubt on the J call. Looked up from germline, CDR1 is SGHDT and CDR2 is YYEEEE. This CDR3 is built from 14 residues. This CDR3 is CASSLVGSGYEQYF. Written as DNA, the CDR3 is TGTGCCAGCAGCTTGGTTGGGAGCGGGTACGAGCAGTACTTC.

The V and J genes are TRBV6-5 and TRBJ1-2; D is unclear. V lost 0 bases and J lost 5, with 10 bases in between. The V gene's germline CDR1 is MNHEY and CDR2 SVGAGI. The CDR3 has 14 amino acids. CDR3 region: CASSYSYREYGYTF. CDR3 sequence (DNA): TGTGCCAGCAGTTACTCGTACCGGGAGTATGGCTACACCTTC.

The rearrangement uses TRBV6-6 and TRBJ2-1, with TRBD1 identical over 7 bases. The CDR3 runs 14 residues. The J segment lost 8 bases and the V segment lost 2 bases, leaving 6 bases of the junction unmatched. CDR1 and CDR2 (germline): MNHNY, SVGAGI (reference sequence). CDR3 in amino acids: CASSYGGQLYEQFF. Here the CDR3 DNA reads TGTGCCAGCAGTTACGGGGGACAGCTCTATGAGCAGTTCTTC.

The chain recombines TRBV6-5 with TRBJ2-5; 8 nucleotides agree with TRBD1. The J call may not be correct, given that the DNA end is closer to TRBJ2-7. Germline V gene lookup returns CDR1 MNHEY and CDR2 SVGAGI. This CDR3 region has 14 residues. The CDR3 DNA sequence: TGTGCCAGCGGAATCCTGACAGGGGCCTACGAGCAGTACTTC. It translates to CASGILTGAYEQYF.

The gene calls are TRBV7-2 and TRBJ2-2; 7 bases are shared with TRBD2. Germline V lookup: CDR1 SGHTA, CDR2 FQGNSA. This CDR3 comprises 15 residues. With V trimmed by 5 bases and J by 3 bases, 6 bases remained unmatched. The CDR3 here is CASSGGTIHTGELFF. CDR3 DNA: TGTGCCAGCAGCGGTGGGACTATTCACACCGGGGAGCTGTTTTTT.

The chain carries TRBV5-1 and TRBJ2-5; maybe TRBD2 (5 bases). With the DNA end fitting TRBJ2-7 better, the J assignment may be wrong. Germline V CDR1 and CDR2: SGHRS, YFSETQ. This CDR3 has 12 amino acids. As DNA, the CDR3 is TGCGCCAGCAGCGTGGACTTATACGAGCAGTACTTC. Translation gives CASSVDLYEQYF.

The genes are TRBV6-6 and TRBJ1-1; D remains ambiguous. V lost 3 bases and J 1 base, leaving 9 bases between the germline ends. Germline CDR1 MNHNY, CDR2 SVGAGI (reference sequence). The CDR3 extends over 14 amino acids. CDR3 in amino acids: CASSYRYGNTEAFF. As DNA, the CDR3 is TGTGCCAGCAGTTATCGGTATGGGAACACTGAAGCTTTCTTT.

To note about this clone: At one end the junction does not follow the germline gene, possibly because of a read error. The CDR3 coding sequence is TGTTCCAGCAGCTTAGGCAGGGGGGAGACCCAGTACTTC. Its protein product is CSSSLGRGETQYF. The V gene is TRBV7-9, the J gene TRBJ2-5; 7 nucleotides agree with TRBD1. Per germline, CDR1 SEHNR and CDR2 FQNEAQ (reference sequence). This CDR3 contains 13 residues.

Regarding this clone: Relative to the germline gene, one junction end is altered; a read error may explain this. The chain combines TRBV7-9 with TRBJ2-2; D uncertain. Germline CDR1 and CDR2: SEHNR and FQNEAQ (reference sequence). There are 13 residues in the CDR3. The CDR3: CSSSSANTGELFF. CDR3 nucleotide sequence: TGTTCCAGCAGCTCCGCGAACACCGGGGAGCTGTTTTTT.

This chain joins TRBV7-9 and TRBJ2-7; maybe TRBD1 (6 bases). Germline V CDR1 and CDR2: SEHNR, FQNEAQ (reference sequence). V was shortened by 5 bases and J by 5 bases, with 10 bases between the two germline ends. The CDR3 has 12 residues. CDR3 coding DNA: TGTGCCAGCAGCACAGGGAGCGACGAGCAGTACTTC. This gives the protein CASSTGSDEQYF.

This clone has just one count. This chain joins TRBV6-5 and TRBJ2-7; 7 bases are shared with TRBD1. Germline V gene sequence: CDR1 MNHEY, CDR2 SVGAGI. After removal of 6 bases from V and 1 base from J, the junction contained 9 bases not matched to a gene. The CDR3 is made up of 15 amino acids. CDR3 coding DNA: TGTGCCAGCAGCCTATTCGGGACAGCTTCCTACGAGCAGTACTTC. Residues: CASSLFGTASYEQYF.

The chain uses TRBV5-1 and TRBJ1-1; 7 nucleotides align to TRBD1. With V trimmed by 4 bases and J by 5 bases, 8 bases remained unmatched. This CDR3 is built from 14 residues. Germline loops: CDR1 SGHRS, CDR2 YFSETQ. This CDR3 is CASSLAPGQTEAFF. The CDR3 coding sequence is TGCGCCAGCAGCCTGGCTCCGGGACAGACTGAAGCTTTCTTT. The full variable domain, with the rest looked up from reference TRBV5-1 and TRBJ1-1, is KAGVTQTPRYLIKTRGQQVTLSCSPISGHRSVSWYQQTPGQGLQFLFEYFSETQRNKGNFPGRFSGRQFSNSRSEMNVSTLELGDSALYLCASSLAPGQTEAFFGQGTRLTVV.

J is TRBJ2-7 and V is TRBV4-1; 9 positions match TRBD2. Germline CDR1 is MGHRA and CDR2 is YSYEKL. The V segment lost 3 bases and the J segment 11 bases; nucleotides outside the gene matches: 17. The CDR3 extends over 16 amino acids. The CDR3 region has the DNA TGCGCCAGCAGCCACCCAGTCAGCGGGAGGTTTCCATCGGAGTACTTC. This sequence encodes CASSHPVSGRFPSEYF.

J is TRBJ1-4 and V is TRBV14, with TRBD1 as a possible D gene (5 bases). Trimming left V 1 base short and J 3 bases short, with 12 bases between. CDR3 length: 16 residues. The V gene's germline CDR1 is SGHDN and CDR2 FVKESK. CDR3 nucleotide sequence: TGTGCCAGCAGCCAAGCAGGGTGGGGTTCTAATGAAAAACTGTTTTTT. The encoded protein is CASSQAGWGSNEKLFF. Together with reference TRBV14 and TRBJ1-4, the CDR3 gives the full variable domain: EAGVTQFPSHSVIEKGQTVTLRCDPISGHDNLYWYRRVMGKEIKFLLHFVKESKQDESGMPNNRFLAERTGGTYSTLKVQPAELEDSGVYFCASSQAGWGSNEKLFFGSGTQLSVL.

The chain joins TRBV7-9 to TRBJ2-6, with 8 bases that match TRBD2. Trimming took 0 bases from V and 2 from J; bases not matched to a gene: 0. Germline-derived CDR1 and CDR2 are SEHNR and FQNEAQ (reference sequence). The CDR3 consists of 16 residues. The CDR3 coding sequence is TGTGCCAGCAGCTTAGCTAGCGGGACTGGGGCCAACGTCCTGACTTTC. This encodes CASSLASGTGANVLTF.

The chain has TRBV11-1 and TRBJ2-7; the D gene is possibly TRBD2 (6 bases). The germline CDR1 and CDR2 sequences are SGHAT and FQDESV (reference sequence). This CDR3 region has 14 residues. Between the trimmed V and J ends, which lost 5 bases and 0 bases, there was a span of 11 bases. The CDR3 reads CASSRDFSSYEQYF. CDR3 bases: TGTGCCAGCAGCCGGGACTTTAGCTCCTACGAGCAGTACTTC. Drawing the rest from reference TRBV11-1 and TRBJ2-7, the complete variable domain is EAEVAQSPRYKITEKSQAVAFWCDPISGHATLYWYRQILGQGPELLVQFQDESVVDDSQLPKDRFSAERLKGVDSTLKIQPAELGDSAMYLCASSRDFSSYEQYFGPGTRLTVT.

The V gene is TRBV27, the J gene TRBJ1-3; 9 nucleotides line up with TRBD1. The CDR3 spans 14 residues. V trimming: 6 bases; J trimming: 7 bases; junction bases outside the gene matches: 7. Germline V CDR1 and CDR2: MNHEY, SMNVEV (reference sequence). The CDR3 DNA sequence: TGTGCCAGCAGCCTACAGGGGGCAGGGAACACCATATATTTT. Its protein product is CASSLQGAGNTIYF.

The chain has TRBV4-1 and TRBJ2-7; maybe TRBD1 (5 bases). Trimming left V 0 bases short and J 2 bases short, with 11 bases between. Germline V gene data show CDR1 as MGHRA and CDR2 as YSYEKL. There are 15 residues in the CDR3. The CDR3 DNA reads as TGCGCCAGCAGCCAAGACAGGGCGATCACCTACGAGCAGTACTTC. This encodes CASSQDRAITYEQYF.

The V call is TRBV9, the J call TRBJ1-1; TRBD1 is a possible D gene (5 bases). The CDR3 consists of 15 residues. Germline CDR1 and CDR2: SGDLS and YYNGEE. The germline V and J ends were trimmed by 3 bases and 3 bases, with 15 bases remaining between them. CDR3 bases: TGTGCCAGCAGCGCCCTCCACGGGGGAGACACTGAAGCTTTCTTT. Amino acids: CASSALHGGDTEAFF.

This chain links TRBV5-8 with TRBJ2-3, with 13 bases matching TRBD2. V gave up 0 bases and J gave up 0 bases; unmatched junction bases: 4. Per germline, CDR1 SGHTS and CDR2 YDEGEE. The CDR3 length is 18 residues. CDR3 amino acids: CASSLVLAGGPSTDTQYF. In DNA form, the CDR3 reads TGTGCCAGCAGCTTGGTACTAGCGGGAGGGCCCAGCACAGATACGCAGTATTTT.

The chain combines TRBV6-1 with TRBJ1-3; D perhaps matches TRBD1 (6 bases). The germline CDR1 and CDR2 sequences are MNHNS and SASEGT. Trimming pared 6 bases from V and 0 bases from J, leaving 12 bases between. This CDR3 region has 15 residues. As DNA, the CDR3 is TGTGCCAGCAGCTCGGGACACAACTCTGGAAACACCATATATTTT. Protein: CASSSGHNSGNTIYF.

The chain has TRBV7-2 and TRBJ2-5, with D hard to call. The CDR3 spans 13 residues. Trimming removed 5 bases at V and 3 bases at J, with 10 bases between. Germline CDR1 SGHTA, CDR2 FQGNSA. The CDR3 bases are TGTGCCAGCAGCCCAGTATTGGAAGAGACCCAGTACTTC. Translating it yields CASSPVLEETQYF.